The clone carrying this TCR beta chain was recorded only once. These data come from a study of CD8+CD57+ T cells in acquired aplastic anemia. Study context: Isolated CD4+ and CD8+ cells, once sorted, yielded DNA averaging roughly 3 ug.

The V end lost 4 bases, the J end lost 1 base, and 15 bases lay between the germline ends. The CDR3 sequence is 15 residues long. Per the germline V gene, CDR1 is SGHRS and CDR2 is YFSETQ. Whoever was chosen for sequencing had shown CD8+CD57+ cell expansion by flow cytometry. Receipt of therapy had not occurred in any patient by the time of blood sampling. Template material for TCR beta VDJ and CDR3 profiling consisted of genomic DNA. TCRdb analysed the reads with MiXCR anew, one entry per CDR3 protein. The sample lists some 150,000 distinct CDR3 sequences; 70% to 75% were seen once. The V gene is TRBV5-1, the J gene TRBJ2-7; D is unresolved. The specimen was sorted CD4+, CD8+, or CD8+CD57+ T cells (not recorded which) from PBMCs. This receptor was identified in a human donor with aplastic anemia. The CDR3 spells CASSSVGRPSYEQYF. The CDR3 region has the DNA TGCGCCAGCAGCAGTGTCGGGCGTCCATCCTACGAGCAGTACTTC.